These 14 T cell receptor beta chains originate from one sample sequenced in a study of blood T cell repertoires in COVID-19. The repertoire was sequenced with immunoSEQ multiplex PCR; TCRdb's copy has only in-frame clones and lacks some. The sample shows about 310,000 clones, about nine tenths of them seen only once. The sequenced material came from PBMCs or T cells enriched from blood (not recorded which). The source of these receptors is a woman aged 35 to 49 who had recovered from COVID-19.

This chain connects TRBV27 to TRBJ2-7; possibly TRBD1 for D (6 bases). Deletions cut 6 bases from V and 0 bases from J, with 12 bases between. The length of the CDR3 is 14 residues. The germline gives CDR1 MNHEY, CDR2 SMNVEV (reference sequence). Here the CDR3 reads CASSTGQISYEQYF. CDR3 DNA sequence: TGTGCCAGCAGCACGGGACAAATCTCCTACGAGCAGTACTTC.

This clone was found a few times. This chain uses TRBV5-5 with TRBJ1-5; a possible D gene is TRBD1 (5 bases). CDR1 is SGHKS and CDR2 is YYEKEE in the germline V gene (reference sequence). The V end lost 1 base, the J end lost 7 bases, and 15 bases lay between the germline ends. The CDR3 is 15 amino acids. The CDR3 DNA sequence: TGTGCCAGCAGCTTGTATTACAGGATAAGGCAGCCCCAGCATTTT. Translated, it gives CASSLYYRIRQPQHF.

This clone occurred once. CDR3 coding DNA: TGTGCCAGCAGTGCCTCCAGGGGGACTCTGTACTTC. Translated: CASSASRGTLYF. V is TRBV25-1 and J is TRBJ2-4; perhaps TRBD1 as D (7 bases). There are 12 residues in the CDR3. Per the germline V gene, CDR1 is MGHDK and CDR2 is SYGVNS. Trimming cost V 4 bases and J 15 bases, with 16 bases left between them. Using reference TRBV25-1 and TRBJ2-4 for the parts outside the CDR3, the full variable domain is EADIYQTPRYLVIGTGKKITLECSQTMGHDKMYWYQQDPGMELHLIHYSYGVNSTEKGDLSSESTVSRIRTEHFPLTLESARPSHTSQYLCASSASRGTLYFGAGTRLSVL.

This clone was seen only once. The chain has TRBV19 and TRBJ2-1; TRBD1 aligns across 10 bases. V shed 0 bases, J shed 5 bases, and the junction held 4 bases outside the gene matches. The germline gives CDR1 LNHDA, CDR2 SQIVND (reference sequence). This CDR3 spans 16 amino acids. The CDR3 DNA sequence: TGTGCCAGTAGTATAGATTCGACAGGGGGCGACAATGAGCAGTTCTTC. The encoded protein is CASSIDSTGGDNEQFF.

This clone was counted once. This sequence joins TRBV7-8 and TRBJ2-7; 7 positions match TRBD2. Per the germline V gene, CDR1 is SGHVS and CDR2 is FQNEAQ. CDR3 length: 17 amino acids. Trimming removed 5 bases from V and 2 bases from J; junction bases left unmatched: 15. In DNA, the CDR3 is TGTGCCAGCAGCCCCAGTTTGTGGCGGGAGTTTCCCTACGAGCAGTACTTC. This sequence encodes CASSPSLWREFPYEQYF.

This clone has a handful of counts. The V call is TRBV30, the J call TRBJ1-1, with D perhaps matching TRBD1 (6 bases). V gave up 7 bases and J gave up 1 base, with 13 bases separating them. CDR1 is GTSNPN, CDR2 SVGIG, per germline (reference sequence). This CDR3 has 13 residues. The chain's CDR3 is CAYQQGRNTEAFF. CDR3 nucleotide sequence: TGTGCCTACCAACAGGGACGGAACACTGAAGCTTTCTTT.

The rearrangement links TRBV5-1 to TRBJ2-3; D call uncertain. Germline V gene lookup returns CDR1 SGHRS and CDR2 YFSETQ. Trimming pared 0 bases from V and 6 bases from J, leaving 11 bases between. This CDR3 region has 14 residues. CDR3 sequence reads: CASSLDLLADTQYF. The CDR3 DNA reads as TGCGCCAGCAGCTTGGACCTCTTAGCTGATACGCAGTATTTT.

This clone was counted once. Other DNA sequences in the same sample also yield this CDR3. In DNA form, the CDR3 reads TGTGCCAGCAGCTTAGACAGGGGCAATGAGCAGTTCTTC. Its translation is CASSLDRGNEQFF. The J gene is TRBJ2-1, the V gene TRBV11-2; tentative D call: TRBD1 (6 bases). CDR1 SGHAT and CDR2 FQNNGV come from the germline V gene. Trimming removed 0 bases from V and 6 bases from J, with 6 bases in between. The CDR3 runs 13 residues.

This rearrangement joins TRBV24-1 to TRBJ2-7, with TRBD1 as a possible D gene (6 bases). V was trimmed by 3 bases and J by 3 bases, leaving 8 bases between them. Per the germline V gene, CDR1 is KGHDR and CDR2 is SFDVKD. The CDR3 spans 13 residues. CDR3 loop: CATSDGQFYEQYF. The CDR3 nucleotides read TGTGCCACCAGTGATGGACAGTTCTACGAGCAGTACTTC.

This clone was observed a single time. This CDR3 reads CAWSTPGATRYNEQFF. CDR3 in DNA: TGTGCCTGGAGTACCCCGGGAGCAACTCGATACAATGAGCAGTTCTTC. V usage is TRBV30 and J usage is TRBJ2-1; D perhaps matches TRBD2 (6 bases). Trimming removed 2 bases from V and 4 bases from J, with 18 bases in between. Germline V gene data show CDR1 as GTSNPN and CDR2 as SVGIG (reference sequence). This CDR3 is 16 amino acids long.

This chain uses TRBV11-3 with TRBJ1-1; D remains ambiguous. The V end was cut by 1 base, the J end by 1 base, with 7 bases between. Germline V lookup: CDR1 SGHNT, CDR2 YENEEA. The CDR3 spans 14 residues. CDR3 sequence: CASSLASGNTEAFF. In nucleotides, the CDR3 is TGTGCCAGCAGCTTAGCGTCAGGGAACACTGAAGCTTTCTTT.

The rearrangement uses TRBV27 and TRBJ1-2, with D perhaps TRBD1 (6 bases). Germline V gene data show CDR1 as MNHEY and CDR2 as SMNVEV (reference sequence). Trimming left V 0 bases short and J 8 bases short, with 13 bases between. The CDR3 has 14 residues. This CDR3 reads CASSLSLGARGYTF. The CDR3 DNA reads as TGTGCCAGCAGTTTATCTCTGGGGGCGCGGGGCTACACCTTC.

There are a few counts of this clone. The chain couples TRBV6-6 to TRBJ1-2, with D perhaps matching TRBD1 (6 bases). The V end lost 5 bases, the J end lost 2 bases, and 21 bases lay between the germline ends. Germline V gene lookup returns CDR1 MNHNY and CDR2 SVGAGI (reference sequence). There are 17 residues in the CDR3. The CDR3 spells CASSRSFKTGVNYGYTF. The DNA of the CDR3 is TGTGCCAGCAGTCGATCCTTTAAGACAGGAGTGAACTATGGCTACACCTTC.

This clone was seen once. The CDR3 region has the DNA TGTGCCATCACCTTGGGGGACAGGGTTGATGAGCAGTTCTTC. Amino acids: CAITLGDRVDEQFF. This chain joins TRBV10-3 and TRBJ2-1, with 9 positions matching TRBD1. CDR1 is ENHRY and CDR2 is SYGVKD in the germline V gene. The junction had 9 bases not matched to a gene; V was cut back by 7 bases and J by 8 bases. The CDR3 sequence is 14 residues long.